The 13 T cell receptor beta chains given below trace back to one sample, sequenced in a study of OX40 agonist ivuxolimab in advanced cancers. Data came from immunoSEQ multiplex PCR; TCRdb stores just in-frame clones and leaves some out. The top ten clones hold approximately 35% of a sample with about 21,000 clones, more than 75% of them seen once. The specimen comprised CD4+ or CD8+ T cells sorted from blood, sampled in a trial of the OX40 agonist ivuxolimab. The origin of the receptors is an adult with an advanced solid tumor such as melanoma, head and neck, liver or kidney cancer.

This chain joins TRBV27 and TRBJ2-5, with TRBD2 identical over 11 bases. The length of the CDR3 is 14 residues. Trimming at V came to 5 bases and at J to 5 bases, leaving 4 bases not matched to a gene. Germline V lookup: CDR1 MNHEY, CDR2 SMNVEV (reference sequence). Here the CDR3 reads CASSTLAGGETQYF. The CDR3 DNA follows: TGTGCCAGCAGTACTCTAGCGGGGGGCGAGACCCAGTACTTC.

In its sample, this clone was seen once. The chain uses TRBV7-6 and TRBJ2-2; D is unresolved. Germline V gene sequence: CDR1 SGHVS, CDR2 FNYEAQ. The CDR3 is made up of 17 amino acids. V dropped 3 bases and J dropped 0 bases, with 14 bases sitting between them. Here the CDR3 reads CASSLRKDGANTGELFF. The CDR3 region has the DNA TGTGCCAGCAGCTTGCGGAAGGACGGAGCGAACACCGGGGAGCTGTTTTTT.

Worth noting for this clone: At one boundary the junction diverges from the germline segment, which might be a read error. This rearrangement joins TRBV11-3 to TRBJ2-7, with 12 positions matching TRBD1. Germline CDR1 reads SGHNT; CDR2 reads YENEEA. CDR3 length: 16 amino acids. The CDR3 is CASSFRGTGGSDEQYF. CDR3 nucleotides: TGTGCCAGCAGCTTTAGGGGGACAGGGGGCTCCGACGAGCAGTACTTC.

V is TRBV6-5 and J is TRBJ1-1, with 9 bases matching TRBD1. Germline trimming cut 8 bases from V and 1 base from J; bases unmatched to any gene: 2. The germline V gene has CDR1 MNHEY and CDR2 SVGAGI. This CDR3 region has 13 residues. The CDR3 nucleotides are TGTGCCAGCGGGGACAGGGCGAACACTGAAGCTTTCTTT. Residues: CASGDRANTEAFF.

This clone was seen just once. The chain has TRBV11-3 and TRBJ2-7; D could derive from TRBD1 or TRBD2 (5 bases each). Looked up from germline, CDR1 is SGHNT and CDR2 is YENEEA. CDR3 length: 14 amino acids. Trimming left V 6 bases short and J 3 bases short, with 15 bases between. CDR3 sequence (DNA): TGTGCCAGCAGTCGGTGGGACCCCAACTACGAGCAGTACTTC. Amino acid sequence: CASSRWDPNYEQYF.

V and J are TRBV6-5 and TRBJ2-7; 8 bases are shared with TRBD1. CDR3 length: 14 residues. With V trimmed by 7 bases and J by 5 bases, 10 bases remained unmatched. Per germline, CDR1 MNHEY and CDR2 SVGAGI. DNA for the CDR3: TGTGCCAGCAATCCTCGGACAGGGATACACGAGCAGTACTTC. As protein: CASNPRTGIHEQYF.

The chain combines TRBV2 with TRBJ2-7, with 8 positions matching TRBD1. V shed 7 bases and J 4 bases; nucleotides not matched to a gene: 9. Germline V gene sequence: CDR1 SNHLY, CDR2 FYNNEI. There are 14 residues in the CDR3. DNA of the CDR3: TGTGCCAGCACTTTGGGGACAGGTCCTTACGAGCAGTACTTC. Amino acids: CASTLGTGPYEQYF.

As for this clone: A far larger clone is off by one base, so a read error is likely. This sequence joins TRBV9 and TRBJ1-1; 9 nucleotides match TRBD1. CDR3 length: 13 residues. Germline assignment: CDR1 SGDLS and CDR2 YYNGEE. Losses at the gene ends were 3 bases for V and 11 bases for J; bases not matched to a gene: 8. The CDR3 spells CASSGGGTGRAFF. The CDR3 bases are TGTGCCAGCAGCGGAGGGGGGACAGGGAGGGCTTTCTTT.

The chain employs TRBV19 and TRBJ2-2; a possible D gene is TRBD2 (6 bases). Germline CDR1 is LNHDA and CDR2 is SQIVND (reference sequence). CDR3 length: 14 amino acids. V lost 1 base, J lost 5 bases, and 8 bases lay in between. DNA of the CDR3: TGTGCCAGTAGTATAGGGGCGGGAACCGGGGAGCTGTTTTTT. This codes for CASSIGAGTGELFF. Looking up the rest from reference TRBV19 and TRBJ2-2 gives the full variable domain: DGGITQSPKYLFRKEGQNVTLSCEQNLNHDAMYWYRQDPGQGLRLIYYSQIVNDFQKGDIAEGYSVSREKKESFPLTVTSAQKNPTAFYLCASSIGAGTGELFFGEGSRLTVL.

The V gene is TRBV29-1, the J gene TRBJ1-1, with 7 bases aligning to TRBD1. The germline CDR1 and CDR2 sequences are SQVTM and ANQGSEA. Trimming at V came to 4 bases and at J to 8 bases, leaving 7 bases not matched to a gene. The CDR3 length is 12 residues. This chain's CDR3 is CSVVVGTVEAFF. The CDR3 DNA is TGCAGCGTTGTGGTTGGGACAGTCGAAGCTTTCTTT.

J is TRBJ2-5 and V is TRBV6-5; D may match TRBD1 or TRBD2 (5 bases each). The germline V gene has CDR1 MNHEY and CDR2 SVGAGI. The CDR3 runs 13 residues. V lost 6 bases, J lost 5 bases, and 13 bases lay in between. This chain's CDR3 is CASSWDVRETQYF. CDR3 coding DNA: TGTGCCAGCAGCTGGGACGTCAGGGAGACCCAGTACTTC.

For the CDR3, the DNA is TGTGCCAGCAGCCAAGAAGGGAAGGGAAACGACTATGGCTACACCTTC. This translates into CASSQEGKGNDYGYTF. The chain is built from TRBV14 and TRBJ1-2; D gene uncertain. The CDR3 length is 16 residues. Trimming left V 0 bases short and J 3 bases short, with 14 bases between. Germline V gene data show CDR1 as SGHDN and CDR2 as FVKESK. The whole variable domain, remainder taken from reference TRBV14 and TRBJ1-2, is EAGVTQFPSHSVIEKGQTVTLRCDPISGHDNLYWYRRVMGKEIKFLLHFVKESKQDESGMPNNRFLAERTGGTYSTLKVQPAELEDSGVYFCASSQEGKGNDYGYTFGSGTRLTVV.

The CDR3 loop is CASSLGQSPSYEQYF. CDR3 nucleotide sequence: TGTGCCAGCAGCTTAGGGCAGTCACCCTCCTACGAGCAGTACTTC. The rearrangement uses TRBV7-8 and TRBJ2-7; D is unresolved. Trimming took off 1 base at V and 0 bases at J, with 10 bases between the two ends. Germline V CDR1 and CDR2: SGHVS, FQNEAQ. This CDR3 region has 15 residues.